One and the same sample provided the 2 T cell receptor beta chains below, sequenced in a study of shared clonotypes between healthy human individuals. Assay: immunoSEQ multiplex PCR; the TCRdb copy retains only in-frame clones and omits some. The sample comprises about half a million clones, over 60% of which are singletons, and about 12% rests with the top ten. Specimen: PBMCs. Source of these receptors: a woman aged 40 to 49 in good health. Some clones in this sample may be carry-over from other donors' samples.

About this clone: A much larger clone differs by one base, so this may be a read error. Other nucleotide sequences from this sample produce the same CDR3. This chain links TRBV5-5 with TRBJ1-4; 7 bases line up with TRBD1. J gave up 12 bases and V 1 base, and 9 bases lay outside the gene matches. Germline V CDR1 and CDR2: SGHKS, YYEKEE (reference sequence). CDR3 length: 14 residues. Here the CDR3 DNA reads TGTGCCAGCAGCTTGTCCCAGGGGCAGGGGGAACTGTTTTTT. Protein sequence: CASSLSQGQGELFF.

V usage is TRBV7-8 and J usage is TRBJ2-6, with D unresolved. Germline V lookup: CDR1 SGHVS, CDR2 FQNEAQ. CDR3 length: 15 residues. Trimming removed 3 bases from V and 0 bases from J, with 6 bases in between. The chain's CDR3 is CASSLQVSGANVLTF. The CDR3 nucleotides read TGTGCCAGCAGCTTGCAAGTCTCTGGGGCCAACGTCCTGACTTTC.